A selection of T cell receptor beta chains follows, all from one sample in a study of blood T cell repertoires in COVID-19. Sequenced by immunoSEQ multiplex PCR; TCRdb stores in-frame clones only, minus some. The top ten clones hold under 3.5% of a sample with approximately 150,000 clones, around 91% of them seen once. What was sequenced was peripheral blood. The receptor source for this set is a woman in her fifties or sixties with active COVID-19. Each CDR3 is given with its conserved first and last residue. The D gene is left open where the match is weak. Size values are once, few and many counts, or a class for expanded clones, and some rows have none.

J: TRBJ2-5; V: TRBV7-2; size: NA; D: TRBD2; CDR3: CASTRGALAGGQETQYF; DNA: TGTGCCAGCACCCGGGGAGCCCTAGCGGGAGGCCAAGAGACCCAGTACTTC
J: TRBJ2-3; V: TRBV20-1; size: once; D: TRBD2; CDR3: CSASPIAGAADTQYF; DNA: TGCAGTGCTAGTCCCATAGCGGGAGCGGCAGATACGCAGTATTTT
J: TRBJ2-7; V: TRBV6-2/TRBV6-3; size: NA; D: NA; CDR3: CASSTTPFGKRHLYEQYF; DNA: TGTGCCAGCAGCACGACCCCCTTCGGGAAGCGGCACCTTTACGAGCAGTACTTC
J: TRBJ2-2; V: TRBV4-3; size: NA; D: NA; CDR3: CASSQARGTGELFF; DNA: TGCGCCAGCAGCCAAGCAAGAGGCACCGGGGAGCTGTTTTTT
J: TRBJ1-2; V: TRBV27; size: NA; D: NA; CDR3: CASSFGSQGYGYTF; DNA: TGTGCCAGCAGTTTCGGCTCTCAGGGCTATGGCTACACCTTC
J: TRBJ2-7; V: TRBV7-2; size: NA; D: NA; CDR3: CASILGPSSIEQYF; DNA: TGTGCCAGCATCCTTGGGCCCTCTAGCATCGAGCAGTACTTC
J: TRBJ2-1; V: TRBV12-3/TRBV12-4; size: NA; D: NA; CDR3: CASSLVRYNEQFF; DNA: TGTGCCAGCAGTTTAGTCCGCTACAATGAGCAGTTCTTC
J: TRBJ2-7; V: TRBV15; size: NA; D: NA; CDR3: CATSRASSSYEQYF; DNA: TGTGCCACCAGCAGGGCCTCAAGCTCCTACGAGCAGTACTTC
J: TRBJ1-1; V: TRBV15; size: NA; D: NA; CDR3: CATSSDPWESEAFF; DNA: TGTGCCACCAGCAGCGACCCATGGGAGTCTGAAGCTTTCTTT
J: TRBJ2-5; V: TRBV5-1; size: NA; D: NA; CDR3: CASSIPDLNQETQYF; DNA: TGCGCCAGCAGCATACCGGACTTAAATCAAGAGACCCAGTACTTC
J: TRBJ1-1; V: TRBV5-4; size: NA; D: NA; CDR3: CASSGGTRMNTEAFF; DNA: TGTGCCAGCAGCGGGGGCACAAGAATGAACACTGAAGCTTTCTTT
J: TRBJ2-3; V: TRBV9; size: NA; D: TRBD1; CDR3: CASSVEGQGGTDTQYF; DNA: TGTGCCAGCAGCGTAGAGGGACAGGGAGGCACAGATACGCAGTATTTT
J: TRBJ2-1; V: TRBV7-6; size: few; D: TRBD2; CDR3: CASSLGDYAGDPYNEQFF; DNA: TGTGCCAGCAGCTTAGGGGACTATGCGGGAGATCCCTACAATGAGCAGTTCTTC
J: TRBJ2-1; V: TRBV19; size: NA; D: NA; CDR3: CASSISRVGGSYNEQFF; DNA: TGTGCCAGTAGTATCTCTAGGGTGGGGGGCTCCTACAATGAGCAGTTCTTC
J: TRBJ1-2; V: TRBV19; size: once; D: NA; CDR3: CASSTGDSNYGYTF; DNA: TGTGCCAGTAGTACCGGGGATTCTAACTATGGCTACACCTTC
J: TRBJ2-7; V: TRBV27; size: NA; D: NA; CDR3: CATSSRGHEQYF; DNA: TGTGCCACCTCCTCCAGGGGACACGAGCAGTACTTC
J: TRBJ1-2; V: TRBV28; size: NA; D: TRBD1; CDR3: CASSTGQGVGNYGYTF; DNA: TGTGCCAGCAGTACGGGACAGGGCGTTGGAAACTATGGCTACACCTTC
J: TRBJ2-5; V: TRBV18; size: NA; D: TRBD2; CDR3: CASSPKIAGAGETQYF; DNA: TGTGCCAGCTCACCAAAGATAGCGGGGGCAGGAGAGACCCAGTACTTC
J: TRBJ2-7; V: TRBV6-6; size: NA; D: TRBD1; CDR3: CASSYSRDRGTMYF; DNA: TGTGCCAGCAGTTACTCGAGGGACAGGGGAACTATGTACTTC
J: TRBJ2-3; V: TRBV9; size: NA; D: NA; CDR3: CASSQGGGMSTDTQYF; DNA: TGTGCCAGCAGCCAGGGAGGCGGGATGAGCACAGATACGCAGTATTTT
J: TRBJ2-5; V: TRBV7-6; size: once; D: TRBD1; CDR3: CASSLGATGGRGETQYF; DNA: TGTGCCAGCAGCTTAGGAGCGACAGGGGGACGGGGGGAGACCCAGTACTTC
J: TRBJ2-5; V: TRBV6-6; size: NA; D: TRBD1; CDR3: CASSYRQGVGTQYF; DNA: TGTGCCAGCAGTTACCGACAGGGGGTAGGGACCCAGTACTTC
J: TRBJ1-2; V: TRBV6-5; size: few; D: TRBD1; CDR3: CASTLTGSEDGYTF; DNA: TGTGCCAGCACCTTGACAGGGAGCGAAGATGGCTACACCTTC
J: TRBJ1-3; V: TRBV18; size: NA; D: TRBD1; CDR3: CASSPSDRVPGNTIYF; DNA: TGTGCCAGCTCACCATCGGACAGGGTTCCTGGAAACACCATATATTTT
J: TRBJ1-5; V: TRBV5-1; size: NA; D: NA; CDR3: CASSRMTGNNQPQHF; DNA: TGCGCCAGCAGCAGGATGACAGGTAACAATCAGCCCCAGCATTTT
J: TRBJ2-3; V: TRBV18; size: NA; D: NA; CDR3: CASSPGRGRDNADTQYF; DNA: TGTGCCAGCTCACCAGGAAGGGGAAGGGACAACGCAGATACGCAGTATTTT
J: TRBJ1-5; V: TRBV19; size: NA; D: TRBD1; CDR3: CASSIDPTTGTGYWGQPQHF; DNA: TGTGCCAGTAGTATAGACCCGACCACCGGGACAGGTTATTGGGGTCAGCCCCAGCATTTT
J: TRBJ1-1; V: TRBV10-3; size: NA; D: NA; CDR3: CAIQKNVNTEAFF; DNA: TGTGCCATCCAGAAAAATGTGAACACTGAAGCTTTCTTT
J: TRBJ1-1; V: TRBV23-1; size: once; D: NA; CDR3: CASSHFSPTGVNTEAFF; DNA: TGCGCCAGCAGTCATTTCTCCCCGACAGGAGTGAACACTGAAGCTTTCTTT
J: TRBJ2-5; V: TRBV6-1; size: NA; D: TRBD1; CDR3: CASSEPGQGQETQYF; DNA: TGTGCCAGCAGTGAACCGGGACAGGGGCAAGAGACCCAGTACTTC
J: TRBJ2-2; V: TRBV28; size: NA; D: TRBD1; CDR3: CASSSVRRDRGITGELFF; DNA: TGTGCCAGCAGTTCGGTCCGAAGGGACAGGGGGATCACCGGGGAGCTGTTTTTT
J: TRBJ1-2; V: TRBV2; size: NA; D: NA; CDR3: CASTKGQRNYGYTF; DNA: TGTGCCAGCACGAAAGGACAGCGAAACTATGGCTACACCTTC
J: TRBJ2-1; V: TRBV3-1/TRBV3-2; size: many; D: NA; CDR3: CASSQVADEQFF; DNA: TGTGCCAGCAGCCAAGTGGCCGATGAGCAGTTCTTC
J: TRBJ1-2; V: TRBV5-1; size: NA; D: NA; CDR3: CASSFGGLEDRYGYTF; DNA: TGCGCCAGCAGCTTTGGCGGGCTGGAGGATCGCTATGGCTACACCTTC
J: TRBJ2-5; V: TRBV14; size: NA; D: NA; CDR3: CASSQVSVGWRESAQETQYF; DNA: TGTGCCAGCAGCCAAGTATCAGTGGGTTGGAGGGAGTCCGCACAAGAGACCCAGTACTTC
J: TRBJ1-2; V: TRBV30; size: NA; D: TRBD1; CDR3: CASRDSSSGYTF; DNA: TGTGCCTCCCGGGACAGTTCTTCTGGCTACACCTTC
J: TRBJ1-5; V: TRBV4-3; size: NA; D: NA; CDR3: CASSQDWTAFDSNQPQHF; DNA: TGCGCCAGCAGCCAAGACTGGACAGCTTTTGATAGCAATCAGCCCCAGCATTTT
J: TRBJ2-1; V: TRBV12-3/TRBV12-4; size: NA; D: NA; CDR3: CASSLTSYNEQFF; DNA: TGTGCCAGCAGTCTTACTAGCTACAATGAGCAGTTCTTC
J: TRBJ2-7; V: TRBV29-1; size: NA; D: NA; CDR3: CSVERMGHSLEQYF; DNA: TGCAGCGTTGAACGAATGGGACACTCGTTAGAGCAGTACTTC
J: TRBJ2-5; V: TRBV18; size: NA; D: TRBD2; CDR3: CASSQTAGLAGGETQYF; DNA: TGTGCCAGCTCACAAACCGCGGGACTAGCGGGAGGAGAGACCCAGTACTTC